The source of this T cell receptor beta chain is a study of PD-L1 blockade in urothelial cancer. As for this clone: Antigen specificity is unknown.

TCRdb keeps only in-frame clones here, not all; method: immunoSEQ multiplex PCR. The profile shows more than 95,000 clones, roughly 83% of them singletons. Stated time point: peripheral blood 6 weeks after treatment start. Individual patients had between 1 and 8 samples, taken pretreatment and on-treatment. Study conclusions and caveats: Durable-benefit patients showed greater tumor-associated blood clone expansion at 3 weeks.

The CDR3 consists of 15 residues. Trimming removed 5 bases at V and 0 bases at J, with 9 bases between. The germline V gene has CDR1 SGHRS and CDR2 YFSETQ. The specimen comprised PBMCs, sampled around atezolizumab (anti-PD-L1) treatment. This sequence joins TRBV5-1 and TRBJ2-6; weak D call: TRBD2 (5 bases). This sequence was found in a middle-aged man with urothelial cancer. CDR3 nucleotide sequence: TGCGCCAGCAGTCTCGGGAACTCTGGGGCCAACGTCCTGACTTTC. Translated, it gives CASSLGNSGANVLTF.